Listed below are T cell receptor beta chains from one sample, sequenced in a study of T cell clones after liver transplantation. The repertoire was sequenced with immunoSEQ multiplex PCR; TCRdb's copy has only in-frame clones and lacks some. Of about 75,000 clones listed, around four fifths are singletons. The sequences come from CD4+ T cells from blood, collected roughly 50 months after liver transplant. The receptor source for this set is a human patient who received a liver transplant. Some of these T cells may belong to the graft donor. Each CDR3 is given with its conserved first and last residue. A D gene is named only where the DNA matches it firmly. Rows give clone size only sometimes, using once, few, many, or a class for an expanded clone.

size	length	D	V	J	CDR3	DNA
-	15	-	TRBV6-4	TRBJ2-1	CASSEYGNSYNEQFF	TGTGCCAGCAGTGAATACGGGAACTCCTACAATGAGCAGTTCTTC
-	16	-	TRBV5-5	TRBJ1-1	CASSLRGDTAGTEAFF	TGTGCCAGCAGCTTGCGTGGGGACACAGCTGGCACTGAAGCTTTCTTT
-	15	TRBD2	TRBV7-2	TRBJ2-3	CASSSSGHSTDTRYF	TGTGCCAGCAGCTCTAGCGGCCATAGCACAGATACGCGGTATTTT
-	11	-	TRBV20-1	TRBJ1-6	CSARVGSPLHF	TGCAGTGCTAGAGTAGGATCACCCCTCCACTTT
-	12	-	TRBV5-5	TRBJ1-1	CASSLTNTEAFF	TGTGCCAGCAGCTTGACTAACACTGAAGCTTTCTTT
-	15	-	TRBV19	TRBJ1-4	CASSTPGAASEKLFF	TGTGCCAGTAGTACACCCGGGGCAGCCAGTGAAAAACTGTTTTTT
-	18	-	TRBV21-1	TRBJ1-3	CASSLNPLSQPLGNTIYF	TGTGCCAGCAGCCTAAATCCCTTATCACAGCCTTTGGGAAACACCATATATTTT
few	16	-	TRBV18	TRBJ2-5	CASSPTGRIGAETQYF	TGTGCCAGCTCGCCAACTGGACGGATTGGGGCAGAGACCCAGTACTTC
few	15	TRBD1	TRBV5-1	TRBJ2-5	CASSLETGGKETQYF	TGCGCCAGCAGCTTGGAAACAGGGGGGAAAGAGACCCAGTACTTC
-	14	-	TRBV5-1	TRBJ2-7	CASSWTTDSYEQYF	TGCGCCAGCAGCTGGACGACCGACTCCTACGAGCAGTACTTC
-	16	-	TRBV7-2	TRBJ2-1	CASTLGSGTTYNEQFF	TGTGCCAGCACCCTGGGGTCCGGGACAACCTACAATGAGCAGTTCTTC
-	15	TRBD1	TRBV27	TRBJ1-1	CATQGIGQGAREAFF	TGTGCCACCCAGGGAATAGGACAGGGGGCTCGTGAAGCTTTCTTT
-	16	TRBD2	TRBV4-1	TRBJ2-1	CASSHTRGGDYNEQFF	TGCGCCAGCAGCCATACCCGGGGGGGCGACTACAATGAGCAGTTCTTC
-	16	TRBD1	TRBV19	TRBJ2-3	CASSRTGTGGSDTQYF	TGTGCCAGTAGCAGAACCGGGACAGGGGGGTCAGATACGCAGTATTTT
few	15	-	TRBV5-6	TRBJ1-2	CASTRRGLIGYGYTF	TGTGCCAGCACGAGGAGGGGGTTGATTGGGTATGGCTACACCTTC
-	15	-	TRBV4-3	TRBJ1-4	CASSQDIAAGEKLFF	TGCGCCAGCAGCCAAGATATTGCCGCGGGGGAAAAACTGTTTTTT
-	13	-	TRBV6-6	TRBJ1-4	CASSRTENEKLFF	TGTGCCAGCAGTAGGACTGAGAATGAAAAACTGTTTTTT
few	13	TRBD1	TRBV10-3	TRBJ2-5	CAIKDRGRETQYF	TGTGCCATCAAGGACAGGGGTCGAGAGACCCAGTACTTC
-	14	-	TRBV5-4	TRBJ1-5	CASSLAGGNQPQHF	TGTGCCAGCAGCTTGGCAGGGGGCAATCAGCCCCAGCATTTT
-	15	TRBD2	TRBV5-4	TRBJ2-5	CASSLASGGAKTQYF	TGTGCCAGCAGCTTGGCTAGCGGGGGGGCGAAGACCCAGTACTTC
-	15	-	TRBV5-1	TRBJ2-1	CASTPGQSSYNEQFF	TGCGCCAGCACGCCAGGGCAAAGCTCCTACAATGAGCAGTTCTTC
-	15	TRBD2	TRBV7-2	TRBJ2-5	CASSLSAGGLETQYF	TGTGCCAGCAGCTTAAGCGCGGGGGGGCTGGAGACCCAGTACTTC
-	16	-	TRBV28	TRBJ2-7	CASTFPGTGGSYEQYF	TGTGCCAGCACATTCCCGGGCACCGGGGGCTCCTACGAGCAGTACTTC
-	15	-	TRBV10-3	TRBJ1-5	CAISDGAGGNQPQHF	TGTGCCATCAGTGACGGGGCAGGAGGCAATCAGCCCCAGCATTTT
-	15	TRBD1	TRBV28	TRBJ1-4	CASTRGDSPNEKLFF	TGTGCCAGCACCAGGGGGGACAGCCCAAATGAAAAACTGTTTTTT
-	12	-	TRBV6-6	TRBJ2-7	CAAAGRNYEQYF	TGTGCCGCGGCGGGCAGAAACTACGAGCAGTACTTC
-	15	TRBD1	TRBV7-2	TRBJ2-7	CASSYSGTGPYEQYF	TGTGCCAGCAGCTACTCCGGGACAGGGCCGTACGAGCAGTACTTC
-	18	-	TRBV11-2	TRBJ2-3	CASSSQGVAGFSTDTQYF	TGTGCCAGCAGCTCGCAAGGGGTGGCGGGGTTTAGCACAGATACGCAGTATTTT
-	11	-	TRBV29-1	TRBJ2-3	CSVALIDTQYF	TGCAGCGTTGCACTAATAGATACGCAGTATTTT
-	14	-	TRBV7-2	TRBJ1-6	CASSLEHVAQPLHF	TGTGCCAGCAGCTTAGAGCACGTGGCGCAGCCCCTCCACTTT
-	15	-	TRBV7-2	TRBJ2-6	CASSPRSSGANVLTF	TGTGCCAGCAGCCCGCGGAGCTCTGGGGCCAACGTCCTGACTTTC
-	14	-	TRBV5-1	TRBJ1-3	CASSLGVSGNTIYF	TGCGCCAGCAGCCTAGGGGTATCTGGAAACACCATATATTTT
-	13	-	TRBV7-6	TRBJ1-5	CASSLSDNQPQHF	TGTGCCAGCAGCTTGTCGGACAATCAGCCCCAGCATTTT
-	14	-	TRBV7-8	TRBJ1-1	CASSLAQPNTEAFF	TGTGCCAGCAGCTTAGCTCAGCCCAACACTGAAGCTTTCTTT
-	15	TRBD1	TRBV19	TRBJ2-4	CASTDPGQPLNIQYF	TGTGCCAGCACCGACCCGGGACAGCCACTAAACATTCAGTACTTC
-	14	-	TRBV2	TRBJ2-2	CASETAPNTGELFF	TGTGCCAGCGAGACAGCCCCGAACACCGGGGAGCTGTTTTTT
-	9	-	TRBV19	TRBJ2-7	CASIGEQYF	TGTGCCAGTATCGGCGAGCAGTACTTC
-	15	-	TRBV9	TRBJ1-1	CASSVGGADGTEAFF	TGTGCCAGCAGCGTAGGGGGCGCAGACGGCACTGAAGCTTTCTTT